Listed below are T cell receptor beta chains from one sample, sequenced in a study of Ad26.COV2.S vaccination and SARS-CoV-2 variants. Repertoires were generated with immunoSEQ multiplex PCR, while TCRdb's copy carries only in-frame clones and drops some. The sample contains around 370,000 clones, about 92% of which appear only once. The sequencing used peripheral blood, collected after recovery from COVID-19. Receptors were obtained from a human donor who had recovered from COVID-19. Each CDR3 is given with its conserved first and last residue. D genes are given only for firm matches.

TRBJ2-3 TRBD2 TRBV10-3 CAIRPGLAGGPDPTDTQYF TGTGCCATCAGGCCCGGACTAGCGGGGGGGCCCGATCCTACAGATACGCAGTATTTT
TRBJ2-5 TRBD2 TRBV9 CASSHGTSGGSRSETQYF TGTGCCAGCAGCCACGGGACTAGCGGGGGATCCAGGTCAGAGACCCAGTACTTC
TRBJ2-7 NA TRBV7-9 CASSLLSLRPYEQYF TGTGCCAGCAGCTTGCTGTCCCTTAGGCCCTACGAGCAGTACTTC
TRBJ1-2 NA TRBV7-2 CASSDGQSYGYTF TGTGCCAGCAGCGATGGACAGTCATATGGCTACACCTTC
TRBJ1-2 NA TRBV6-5 CASMAGQPLYGYTF TGTGCCAGCATGGCCGGACAGCCCCTCTATGGCTACACCTTC
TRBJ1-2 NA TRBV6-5 CASSYGPGTNYGYTF TGTGCCAGCAGTTACGGTCCGGGGACTAACTATGGCTACACCTTC
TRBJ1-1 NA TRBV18 CASSIGDTEAFF TGTGCCAGCTCAATTGGGGACACTGAAGCTTTCTTT
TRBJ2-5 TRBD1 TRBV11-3 CASSPGQGFLETQYF TGTGCCAGCAGCCCAGGACAGGGCTTCTTGGAGACCCAGTACTTC
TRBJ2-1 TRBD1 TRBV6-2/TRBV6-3 CASSYSPGTGIF TGTGCCAGCAGTTACTCGCCCGGGACAGGGATCTTC
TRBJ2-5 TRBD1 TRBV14 CASSPNRGRGETQYF TGTGCCAGCAGCCCAAACAGGGGGCGGGGAGAGACCCAGTACTTC
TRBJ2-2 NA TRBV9 CASSGGTANTGELFF TGTGCCAGCAGCGGGGGGACCGCAAACACCGGGGAGCTGTTTTTT
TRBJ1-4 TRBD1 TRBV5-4 CASSHTGGANEKLFF TGTGCCAGCAGCCACACAGGGGGAGCTAATGAAAAACTGTTTTTT
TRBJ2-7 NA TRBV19 CASSISGLHEQYF TGTGCCAGTAGTATCTCAGGACTCCACGAGCAGTACTTC
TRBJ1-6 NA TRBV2 CASSFEPVGGVYNSPLHF TGTGCCAGCAGTTTCGAACCTGTAGGAGGGGTGTATAATTCACCCCTCCACTTT
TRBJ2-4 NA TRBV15 CATRNSGRNIQYF TGTGCCACCAGGAACAGTGGGAGAAACATTCAGTACTTC
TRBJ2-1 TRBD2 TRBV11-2 CASSFLAGSYNEQFF TGTGCCAGCAGCTTCTTAGCGGGATCCTACAATGAGCAGTTCTTC
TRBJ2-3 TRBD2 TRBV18 CASSPPSGSITDTQYF TGTGCCAGCTCACCCCCTAGCGGGTCGATTACAGATACGCAGTATTTT
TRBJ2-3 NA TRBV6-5 CASSPRARTDTQYF TGTGCCAGCAGTCCCCGGGCGAGAACAGATACGCAGTATTTT
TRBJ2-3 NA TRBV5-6 CASSLGSDTQYF TGTGCCAGCAGCTTGGGCTCAGATACGCAGTATTTT
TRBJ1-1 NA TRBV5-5 CASSLGPNMNTEAFF TGTGCCAGCAGCTTGGGGCCGAATATGAACACTGAAGCTTTCTTT
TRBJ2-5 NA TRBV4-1 CASSQGEPQETQYF TGCGCCAGCAGCCAAGGCGAACCCCAAGAGACCCAGTACTTC
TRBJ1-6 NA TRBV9 CASSTSGTGSPLHF TGTGCCAGCAGTACCTCCGGGACGGGATCACCCCTCCACTTT
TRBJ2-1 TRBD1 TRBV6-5 CASSKTGGRQFF TGTGCCAGCAGTAAAACAGGGGGCCGGCAGTTCTTC
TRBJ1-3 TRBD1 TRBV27 CASSSDRGFGNTIYF TGTGCCAGCAGTTCGGACAGGGGGTTCGGAAACACCATATATTTT
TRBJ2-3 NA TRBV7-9 CASSLPGPSSYF TGTGCCAGCAGCTTGCCGGGACCGTCGTCGTATTTT
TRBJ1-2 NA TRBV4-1 CASSQDRGNYGYTF TGCGCCAGCAGCCAAGATAGGGGTAACTATGGCTACACCTTC
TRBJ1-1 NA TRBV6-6 CASSPGTTNTEAFF TGTGCCAGCAGTCCCGGGACCACGAACACTGAAGCTTTCTTT
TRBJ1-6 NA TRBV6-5 CASSRAGVSSPLHF TGTGCCAGCAGTCGGGCGGGGGTAAGTTCACCCCTCCACTTT
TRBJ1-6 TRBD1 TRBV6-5 CASSNIQGYISPLHF TGTGCCAGCAGCAACATACAGGGGTATATTTCACCCCTCCACTTT
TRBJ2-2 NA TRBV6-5 CASSYSMDTGELFF TGTGCCAGCAGTTACTCGATGGACACCGGGGAGCTGTTTTTT
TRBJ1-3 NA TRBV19 CASSIRSVINSGNTIYF TGTGCCAGTAGTATCCGGTCAGTTATCAACTCTGGAAACACCATATATTTT
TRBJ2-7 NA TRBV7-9 CASSLISDRSYYEQYF TGTGCCAGCAGCTTAATTTCGGACAGATCATACTACGAGCAGTACTTC
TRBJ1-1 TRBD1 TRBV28 CASSHRQGASTEAFF TGTGCCAGCAGCCACCGACAGGGAGCGAGCACTGAAGCTTTCTTT
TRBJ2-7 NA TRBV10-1 CASSSASVLYEQYF TGCGCCAGCAGTTCTGCTAGCGTTCTCTACGAGCAGTACTTC